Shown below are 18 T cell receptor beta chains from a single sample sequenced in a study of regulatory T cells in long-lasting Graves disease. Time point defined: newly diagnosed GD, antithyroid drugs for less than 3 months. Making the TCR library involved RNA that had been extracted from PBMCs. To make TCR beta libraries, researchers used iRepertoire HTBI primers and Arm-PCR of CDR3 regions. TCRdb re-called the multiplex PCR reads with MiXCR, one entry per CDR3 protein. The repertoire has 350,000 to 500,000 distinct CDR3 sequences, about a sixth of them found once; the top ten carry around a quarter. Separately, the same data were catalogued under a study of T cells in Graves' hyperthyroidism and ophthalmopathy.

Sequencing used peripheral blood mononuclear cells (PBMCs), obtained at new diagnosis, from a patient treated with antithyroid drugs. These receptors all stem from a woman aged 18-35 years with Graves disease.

For the CDR3, the DNA is TGTGCCAGCAGTTTATCAACCCGCGGGGAGCTGTTTTTT. Translated, it gives CASSLSTRGELFF. The chain uses TRBV27 and TRBJ2-2; D unclear. CDR1 and CDR2 (germline): MNHEY, SMNVEV (reference sequence). CDR3 size: 13 residues. Trimming removed 0 bases at V and 7 bases at J, with 6 bases between.

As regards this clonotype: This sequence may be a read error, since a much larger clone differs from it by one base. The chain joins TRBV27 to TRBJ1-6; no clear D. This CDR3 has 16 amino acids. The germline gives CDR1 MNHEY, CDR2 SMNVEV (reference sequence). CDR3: CASSSTGSSYNSPLPF. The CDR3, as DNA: TGTGCCAGCAGTTCCACGGGCAGCTCCTATAATTCACCCCTCCCCTTT.

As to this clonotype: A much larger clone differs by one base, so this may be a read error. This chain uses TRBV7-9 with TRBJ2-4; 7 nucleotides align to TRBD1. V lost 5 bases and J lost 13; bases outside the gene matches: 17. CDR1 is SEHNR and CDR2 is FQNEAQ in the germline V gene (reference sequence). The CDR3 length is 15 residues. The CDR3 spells CASSTGQSHYNEQYF. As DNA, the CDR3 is TGTGCCAGCAGCACGGGACAGAGTCATTACAATGAGCAGTACTTC. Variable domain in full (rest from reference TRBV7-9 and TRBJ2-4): DTGVSQNPRHKITKRGQNVTFRCDPISEHNRLYWYRQTLGQGPEFLTYFQNEAQLEKSRLLSDRFSAERPKGSFSTLEIQRTEQGDSAMYLCASSTGQSHYNEQYFGAGTRLSVL.

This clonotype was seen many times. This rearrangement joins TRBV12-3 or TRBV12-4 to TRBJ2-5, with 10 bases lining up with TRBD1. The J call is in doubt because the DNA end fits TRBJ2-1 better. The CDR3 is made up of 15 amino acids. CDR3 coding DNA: TGTGCCAGCAGTGAGACAGGGGGCTTCTACAATGAGCAGTTCTTC. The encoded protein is CASSETGGFYNEQFF.

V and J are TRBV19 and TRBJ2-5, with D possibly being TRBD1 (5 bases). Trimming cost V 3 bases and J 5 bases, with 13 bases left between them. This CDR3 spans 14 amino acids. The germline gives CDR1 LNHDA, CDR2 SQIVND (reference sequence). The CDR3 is CASSIQGRRETQYF. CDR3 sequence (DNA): TGTGCCAGTAGTATTCAGGGTCGTCGTGAGACCCAGTACTTC.

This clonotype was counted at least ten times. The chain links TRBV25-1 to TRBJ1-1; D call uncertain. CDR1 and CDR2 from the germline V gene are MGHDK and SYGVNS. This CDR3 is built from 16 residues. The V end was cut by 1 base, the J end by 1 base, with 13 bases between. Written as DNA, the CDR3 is TGTGCCAGCAGTGAATCCAGTTTATTGGCGAACACTGAAGCTTTCTTT. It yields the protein CASSESSLLANTEAFF.

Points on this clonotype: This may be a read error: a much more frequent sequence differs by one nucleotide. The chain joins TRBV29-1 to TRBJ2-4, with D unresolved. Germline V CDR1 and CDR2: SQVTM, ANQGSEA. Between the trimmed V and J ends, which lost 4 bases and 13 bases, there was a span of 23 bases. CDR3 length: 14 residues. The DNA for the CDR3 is TGCAGCGTTGTTAAGGATTTCACGGCGGATGAGCAGTACTTC. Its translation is CSVVKDFTADEQYF.

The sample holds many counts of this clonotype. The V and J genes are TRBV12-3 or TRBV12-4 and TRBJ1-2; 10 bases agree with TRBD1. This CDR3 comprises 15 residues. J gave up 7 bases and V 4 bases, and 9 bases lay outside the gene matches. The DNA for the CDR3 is TGTGCCAGCAGTTCTTCCCCAGGACAGGGGGGTGGCTACACCTTC. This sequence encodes CASSSSPGQGGGYTF.

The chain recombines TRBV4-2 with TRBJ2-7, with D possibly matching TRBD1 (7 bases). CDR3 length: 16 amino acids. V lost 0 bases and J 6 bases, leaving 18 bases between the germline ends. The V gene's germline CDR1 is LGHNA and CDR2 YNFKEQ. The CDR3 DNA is TGTGCCAGCAGCCAAGACCGGGCGCAGGGGGGTACCGAGCAGTACTTC. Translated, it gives CASSQDRAQGGTEQYF.

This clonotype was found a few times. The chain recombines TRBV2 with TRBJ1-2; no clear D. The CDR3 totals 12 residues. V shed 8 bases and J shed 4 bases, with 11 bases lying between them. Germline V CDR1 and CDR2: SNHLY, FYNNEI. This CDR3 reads CASAGRTYGYTF. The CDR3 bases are TGTGCCAGCGCCGGACGAACCTATGGCTACACCTTC.

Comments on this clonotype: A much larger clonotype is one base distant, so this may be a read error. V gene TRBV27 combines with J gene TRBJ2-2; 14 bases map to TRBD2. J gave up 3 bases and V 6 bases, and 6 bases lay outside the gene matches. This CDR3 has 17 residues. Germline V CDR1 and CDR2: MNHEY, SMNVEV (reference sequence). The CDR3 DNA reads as TGTGCCAGCAGCCGACTAGCGGGAGGGCCGGACACCGGGGAGCTGTTTTTT. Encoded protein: CASSRLAGGPDTGELFF.

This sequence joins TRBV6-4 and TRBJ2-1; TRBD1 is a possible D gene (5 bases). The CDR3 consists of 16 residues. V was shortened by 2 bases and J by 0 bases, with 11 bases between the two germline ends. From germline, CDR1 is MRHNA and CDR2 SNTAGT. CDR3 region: CASSDGAYPSYNEQFF. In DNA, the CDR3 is TGTGCCAGCAGTGACGGGGCGTATCCCTCCTACAATGAGCAGTTCTTC.

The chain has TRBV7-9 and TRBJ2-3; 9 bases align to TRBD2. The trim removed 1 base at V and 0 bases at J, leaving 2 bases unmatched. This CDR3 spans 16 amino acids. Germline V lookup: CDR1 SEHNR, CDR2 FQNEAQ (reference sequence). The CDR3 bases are TGTGCCAGCAGCTTAGTACTAGCGGGCAGCACAGATACGCAGTATTTT. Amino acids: CASSLVLAGSTDTQYF.

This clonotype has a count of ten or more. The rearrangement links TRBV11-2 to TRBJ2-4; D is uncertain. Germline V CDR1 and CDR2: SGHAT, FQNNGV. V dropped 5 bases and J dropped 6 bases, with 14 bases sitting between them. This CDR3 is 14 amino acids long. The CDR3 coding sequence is TGTGCCAGCAGCGACACACGCGGTGGAAACATTCAGTACTTC. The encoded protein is CASSDTRGGNIQYF.

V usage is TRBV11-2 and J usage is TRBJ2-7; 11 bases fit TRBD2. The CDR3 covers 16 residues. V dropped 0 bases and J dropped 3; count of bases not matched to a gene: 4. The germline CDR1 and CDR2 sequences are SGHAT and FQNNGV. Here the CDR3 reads CASSLELAGDSYEQYF. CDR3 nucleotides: TGTGCCAGCAGCTTAGAACTAGCGGGAGACAGCTACGAGCAGTACTTC.

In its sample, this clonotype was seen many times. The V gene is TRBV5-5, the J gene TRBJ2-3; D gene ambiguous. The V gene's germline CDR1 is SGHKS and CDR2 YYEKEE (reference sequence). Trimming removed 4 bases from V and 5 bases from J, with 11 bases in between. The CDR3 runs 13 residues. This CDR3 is CASSRSGVDTQYF. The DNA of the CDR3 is TGTGCCAGCAGCCGAAGTGGGGTAGATACGCAGTATTTT.

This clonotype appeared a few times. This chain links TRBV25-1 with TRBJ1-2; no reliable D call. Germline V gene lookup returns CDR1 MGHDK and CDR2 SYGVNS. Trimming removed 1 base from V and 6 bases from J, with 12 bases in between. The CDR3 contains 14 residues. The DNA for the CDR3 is TGTGCCAGCAGTGAATTTGAGGGCTCGGATGGCTACACCTTC. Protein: CASSEFEGSDGYTF.

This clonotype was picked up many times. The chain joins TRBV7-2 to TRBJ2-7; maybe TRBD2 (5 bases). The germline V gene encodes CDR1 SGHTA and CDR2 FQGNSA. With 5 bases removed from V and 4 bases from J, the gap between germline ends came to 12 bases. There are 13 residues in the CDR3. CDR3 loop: CASSNDYYYEQYF. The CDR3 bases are TGTGCCAGCAGCAACGACTATTATTACGAGCAGTACTTC.